Presented here are 4 T cell receptor beta chains from one specimen sequenced in a study of blood T cell repertoires in COVID-19. Sequencing was performed with immunoSEQ multiplex PCR; in TCRdb, only in-frame clones are kept and a portion is missing. The sample holds some 180,000 clones; approximately 90% are singletons and the top ten take just under 25%. The specimen was PBMCs or T cells enriched from blood (not recorded which). These receptors originate from a woman in her thirties or forties in a cohort exposed to, infected with or recovered from COVID-19 (not recorded which).

The chain employs TRBV6-5 and TRBJ1-4; D is uncertain. V lost 4 bases, J lost 7 bases, and 4 bases lay in between. CDR1 is MNHEY and CDR2 is SVGAGI in the germline V gene. This CDR3 is built from 11 residues. CDR3 sequence: CASSFGEKLFF. CDR3 coding DNA: TGTGCCAGCAGTTTCGGTGAAAAACTGTTTTTT.

The chain employs TRBV5-4 and TRBJ2-3, with 7 bases lining up with TRBD1. The CDR3 spans 14 residues. CDR1 and CDR2 (germline): SGHNT, YYREEE (reference sequence). The junction had 5 bases not matched to a gene; V was cut back by 1 base and J by 6 bases. CDR3 sequence (DNA): TGTGCCAGCAGCTTGACAGGGGCGGAGGATACGCAGTATTTT. It specifies CASSLTGAEDTQYF.

The J gene is TRBJ1-1, the V gene TRBV14; D remains ambiguous. The CDR3 has 16 residues. Trimming shortened V by 1 base and J by 0 bases, and 12 bases separated the two germline ends. The germline gives CDR1 SGHDN, CDR2 FVKESK. In nucleotides, the CDR3 is TGTGCCAGCAGCCAAGGGTTCGGGGTTCTGAACACTGAAGCTTTCTTT. Translation gives CASSQGFGVLNTEAFF.

The V and J genes are TRBV4-1 and TRBJ1-2; D remains unclear. CDR3 size: 12 residues. CDR1 is MGHRA, CDR2 YSYEKL, per germline. Between the trimmed V and J ends, which lost 5 bases and 8 bases, there was a span of 12 bases. The CDR3 sequence is CASSSFRKGYTF. CDR3 bases: TGCGCCAGCAGCTCGTTCAGGAAGGGCTACACCTTC.